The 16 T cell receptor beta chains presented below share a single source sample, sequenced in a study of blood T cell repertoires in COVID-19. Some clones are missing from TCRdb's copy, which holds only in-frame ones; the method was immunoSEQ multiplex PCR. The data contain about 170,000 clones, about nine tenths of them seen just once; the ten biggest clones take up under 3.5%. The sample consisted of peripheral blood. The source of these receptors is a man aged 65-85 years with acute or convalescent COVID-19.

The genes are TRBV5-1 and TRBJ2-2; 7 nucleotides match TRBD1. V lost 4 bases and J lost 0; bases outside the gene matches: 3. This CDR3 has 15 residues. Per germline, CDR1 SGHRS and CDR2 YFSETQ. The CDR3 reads CASSTGTANTGELFF. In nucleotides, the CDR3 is TGCGCCAGCAGCACCGGGACAGCGAACACCGGGGAGCTGTTTTTT.

CDR3 DNA: TGTGCCAGCTCACCACAACGACTGGAGGGTGAGCAGTTCTTC. Translated: CASSPQRLEGEQFF. The rearrangement uses TRBV18 and TRBJ2-1; D is perhaps TRBD2 (6 bases). Trimming shortened V by 1 base and J by 9 bases, and 13 bases separated the two germline ends. This CDR3 region has 14 residues. Germline CDR1 is KGHSH and CDR2 is LQKENI.

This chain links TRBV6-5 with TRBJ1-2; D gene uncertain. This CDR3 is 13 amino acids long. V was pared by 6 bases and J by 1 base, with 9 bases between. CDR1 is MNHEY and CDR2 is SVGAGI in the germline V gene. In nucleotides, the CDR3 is TGTGCCAGCAGCTCTACTGATAACTATGGCTACACCTTC. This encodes CASSSTDNYGYTF.

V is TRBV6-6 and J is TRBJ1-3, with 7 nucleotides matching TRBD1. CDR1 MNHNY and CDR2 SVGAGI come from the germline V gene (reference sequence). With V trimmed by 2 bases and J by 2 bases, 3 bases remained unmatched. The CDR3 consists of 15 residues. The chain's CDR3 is CASSYDREAGNTIYF. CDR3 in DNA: TGTGCCAGCAGTTACGACAGGGAGGCTGGAAACACCATATATTTT.

The CDR3 nucleotides read TGTGCCTGGAACCCGCCGGGGGGCAATGAGCAGTTCTTC. This sequence encodes CAWNPPGGNEQFF. The gene calls are TRBV30 and TRBJ2-1; 7 bases are shared with TRBD2. The length of the CDR3 is 13 residues. Germline lookup yields CDR1 GTSNPN and CDR2 SVGIG (reference sequence). Losses at the gene ends were 4 bases for V and 6 bases for J; bases not matched to a gene: 6. Complete variable domain (other parts from reference TRBV30 and TRBJ2-1): SQTIHQWPATLVQPVGSPLSLECTVEGTSNPNLYWYRQAAGRGLQLLFYSVGIGQISSEVPQNLSASRPQDRQFILSSKKLLLSDSGFYLCAWNPPGGNEQFFGPGTRLTVL.

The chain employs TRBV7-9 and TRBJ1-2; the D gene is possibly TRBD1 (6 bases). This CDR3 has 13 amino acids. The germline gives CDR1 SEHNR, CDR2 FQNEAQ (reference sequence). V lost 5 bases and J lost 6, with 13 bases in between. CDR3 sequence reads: CASSLDSRNGYTF. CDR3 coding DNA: TGTGCCAGCAGCCTGGACAGTAGGAATGGCTACACCTTC. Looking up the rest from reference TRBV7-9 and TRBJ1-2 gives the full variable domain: DTGVSQNPRHKITKRGQNVTFRCDPISEHNRLYWYRQTLGQGPEFLTYFQNEAQLEKSRLLSDRFSAERPKGSFSTLEIQRTEQGDSAMYLCASSLDSRNGYTFGSGTRLTVV.

The chain's CDR3 is CASRGSRTGDGYTF. Written as DNA, the CDR3 is TGTGCCAGCAGGGGATCACGGACGGGAGATGGCTACACCTTC. This chain links TRBV6-5 with TRBJ1-2; no clear D gene. The length of the CDR3 is 14 residues. Trimming removed 6 bases from V and 6 bases from J, with 17 bases in between. Germline lookup yields CDR1 MNHEY and CDR2 SVGAGI.

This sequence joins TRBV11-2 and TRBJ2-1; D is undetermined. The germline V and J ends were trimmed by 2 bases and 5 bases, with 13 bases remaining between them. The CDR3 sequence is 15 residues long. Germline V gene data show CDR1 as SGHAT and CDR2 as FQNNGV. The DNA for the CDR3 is TGTGCCAGCAGCTTACGTCGGTACGATAACAATGAGCAGTTCTTC. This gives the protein CASSLRRYDNNEQFF. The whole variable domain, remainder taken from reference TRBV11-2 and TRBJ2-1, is EAGVAQSPRYKIIEKRQSVAFWCNPISGHATLYWYQQILGQGPKLLIQFQNNGVVDDSQLPKDRFSAERLKGVDSTLKIQPAKLEDSAVYLCASSLRRYDNNEQFFGPGTRLTVL.

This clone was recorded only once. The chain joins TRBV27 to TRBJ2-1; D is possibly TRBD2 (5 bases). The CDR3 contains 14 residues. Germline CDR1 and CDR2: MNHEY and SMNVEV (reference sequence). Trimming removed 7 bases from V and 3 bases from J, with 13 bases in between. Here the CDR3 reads CASKPGIIYNEQFF. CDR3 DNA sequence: TGTGCCAGCAAACCCGGGATTATCTACAATGAGCAGTTCTTC.

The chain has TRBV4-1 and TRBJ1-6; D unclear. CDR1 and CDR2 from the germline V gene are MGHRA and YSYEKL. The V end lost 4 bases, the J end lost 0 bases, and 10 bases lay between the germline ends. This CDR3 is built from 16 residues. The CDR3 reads CASSLDGSSYNSPLHF. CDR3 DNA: TGCGCCAGCAGCCTGGATGGGAGCTCCTATAATTCACCCCTCCACTTT.

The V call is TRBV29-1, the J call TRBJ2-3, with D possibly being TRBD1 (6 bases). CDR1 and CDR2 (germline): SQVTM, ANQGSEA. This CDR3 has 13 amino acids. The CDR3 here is CSVGTLSTDTQYF. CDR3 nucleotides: TGCAGTGTAGGGACACTTAGCACAGATACGCAGTATTTT.

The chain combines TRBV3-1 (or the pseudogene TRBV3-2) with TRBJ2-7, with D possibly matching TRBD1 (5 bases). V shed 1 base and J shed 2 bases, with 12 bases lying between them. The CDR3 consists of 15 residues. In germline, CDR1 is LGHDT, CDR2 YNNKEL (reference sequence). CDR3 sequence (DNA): TGTGCCAGCAGCCAAGGTTGGCAGGGTACCTACGAGCAGTACTTC. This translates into CASSQGWQGTYEQYF.

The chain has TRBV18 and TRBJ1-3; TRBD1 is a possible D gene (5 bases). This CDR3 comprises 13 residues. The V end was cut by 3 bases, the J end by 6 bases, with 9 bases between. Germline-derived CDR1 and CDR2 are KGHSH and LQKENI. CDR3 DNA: TGTGCCAGCTCACCCGGACACTTAAACACCATATATTTT. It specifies CASSPGHLNTIYF.

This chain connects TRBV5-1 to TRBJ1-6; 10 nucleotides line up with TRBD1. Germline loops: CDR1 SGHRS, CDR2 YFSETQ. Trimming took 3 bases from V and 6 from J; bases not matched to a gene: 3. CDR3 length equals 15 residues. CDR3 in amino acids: CASSSGTGANSPLHF. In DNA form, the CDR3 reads TGCGCCAGCAGCTCCGGGACAGGGGCTAATTCACCCCTCCACTTT.

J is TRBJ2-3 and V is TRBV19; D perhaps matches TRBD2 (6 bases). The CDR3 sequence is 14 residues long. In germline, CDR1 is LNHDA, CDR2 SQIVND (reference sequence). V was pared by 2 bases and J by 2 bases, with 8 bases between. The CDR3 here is CASSIRGATDTQYF. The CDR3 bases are TGTGCCAGTAGTATACGCGGGGCCACAGATACGCAGTATTTT.

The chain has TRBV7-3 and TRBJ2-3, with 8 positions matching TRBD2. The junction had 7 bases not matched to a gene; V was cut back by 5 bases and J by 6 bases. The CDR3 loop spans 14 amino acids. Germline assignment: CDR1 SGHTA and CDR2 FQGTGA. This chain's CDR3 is CASSLRLAPDTQYF. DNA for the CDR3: TGTGCCAGCAGCCTCCGACTAGCGCCCGATACGCAGTATTTT.